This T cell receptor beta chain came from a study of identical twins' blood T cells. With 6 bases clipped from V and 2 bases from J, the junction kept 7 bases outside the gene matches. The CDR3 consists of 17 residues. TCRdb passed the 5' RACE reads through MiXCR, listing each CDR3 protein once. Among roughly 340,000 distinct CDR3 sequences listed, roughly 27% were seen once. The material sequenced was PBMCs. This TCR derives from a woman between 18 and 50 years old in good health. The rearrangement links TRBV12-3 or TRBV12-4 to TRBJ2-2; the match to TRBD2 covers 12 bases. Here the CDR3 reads CASRLTSGGANTGELFF. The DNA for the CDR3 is TGTGCCAGCAGATTGACTAGCGGGGGAGCAAACACCGGGGAGCTGTTTTTT.